Below, 18 T cell receptor beta chains from the same sample are listed, as sequenced in a study of T cells in tuberculosis. This table comes from immunoSEQ multiplex PCR, and its TCRdb copy is limited to in-frame clones, with some not included. The sample includes about 40,000 clones, almost 95% of them seen just once. Sequencing was done on a sample of PBMCs. Receptors were obtained from a donor aged 5 to 30 with latent tuberculosis or without tuberculosis infection. Some clones in this sample may be carry-over from other donors' samples.

The chain has TRBV4-3 and TRBJ1-2, with 8 positions matching TRBD1. Germline CDR1 reads LGHNA; CDR2 reads YSLEER. The CDR3 consists of 14 residues. V shed 4 bases and J 7 bases; nucleotides not matched to a gene: 8. CDR3: CASSPRQGQGGYTF. As DNA, the CDR3 is TGCGCCAGCAGCCCACGACAGGGGCAGGGTGGCTACACCTTC.

Points on this clone: The junction departs from germline at one end; a sequencing error may be responsible. The chain joins TRBV5-4 to TRBJ2-2, with TRBD2 matching over 11 bases. The CDR3 is 16 amino acids. Germline assignment: CDR1 SGHNT and CDR2 YYREEE (reference sequence). The CDR3 nucleotides read TGTGCCAGTAGCTTGGGACTAGCGGAGAACACCGGGGAGCTGTTTTTT. Amino acid sequence: CASSLGLAENTGELFF.

The chain uses TRBV5-1 and TRBJ1-1, with a weak D call TRBD1 (5 bases). Germline V gene data show CDR1 as SGHRS and CDR2 as YFSETQ. CDR3 length: 15 amino acids. V was pared by 1 base and J by 0 bases, with 10 bases between. CDR3 bases: TGCGCCAGCAGCTTGTTAGGAGGGGTGAACACTGAAGCTTTCTTT. As protein: CASSLLGGVNTEAFF.

The chain carries TRBV2 and TRBJ1-5; possibly TRBD1 for D (5 bases). There are 15 residues in the CDR3. The germline CDR1 and CDR2 sequences are SNHLY and FYNNEI. Trimming pared 3 bases from V and 6 bases from J, leaving 15 bases between. The CDR3 here is CASSESGFSRQPQHF. CDR3 bases: TGTGCCAGCAGTGAGTCAGGGTTCTCCCGTCAGCCCCAGCATTTT.

The chain recombines TRBV11-2 with TRBJ1-4, with D perhaps matching TRBD1 (6 bases). The ends were cut back, 0 bases at V and 2 bases at J, with 7 bases in the middle. The CDR3 contains 15 residues. CDR1 is SGHAT, CDR2 FQNNGV, per germline. The CDR3 here is CASSLDTGTNEKLFF. The CDR3, as DNA: TGTGCCAGCAGCTTAGATACAGGGACTAATGAAAAACTGTTTTTT.

The chain combines TRBV4-3 with TRBJ1-1; possibly TRBD1 for D (6 bases). The CDR3 sequence is 13 residues long. Germline V gene sequence: CDR1 LGHNA, CDR2 YSLEER. With 4 bases removed from V and 7 bases from J, the gap between germline ends came to 13 bases. CDR3 region: CASSLREGGEAFF. The CDR3 nucleotides are TGCGCCAGCAGCCTCCGAGAAGGGGGTGAAGCTTTCTTT.

In DNA form, the CDR3 reads TGTGCCAGCAGTTTTCAGGAACATTCACCCCTCCACTTT. It is translated as CASSFQEHSPLHF. The chain joins TRBV27 to TRBJ1-6, with D hard to call. The germline V gene has CDR1 MNHEY and CDR2 SMNVEV (reference sequence). This CDR3 comprises 13 residues. Trimming left V 3 bases short and J 8 bases short, with 8 bases between.

This sequence joins TRBV19 and TRBJ1-4; 10 bases are shared with TRBD1. Unmatched junction bases numbered 9, after V lost 5 bases and J lost 6 bases. Germline-derived CDR1 and CDR2 are LNHDA and SQIVND (reference sequence). The CDR3 extends over 16 amino acids. The CDR3 DNA is TGTGCCAGTAGTCCATGGACAGGGGGAAGGCATGAAAAACTGTTTTTT. Protein sequence: CASSPWTGGRHEKLFF.

The rearrangement joins TRBV27 to TRBJ1-2, with D possibly being TRBD1 (6 bases). V dropped 6 bases and J dropped 3 bases, with 14 bases sitting between them. Germline loops: CDR1 MNHEY, CDR2 SMNVEV (reference sequence). The CDR3 has 14 amino acids. The CDR3: CASSRWGGDYGYTF. CDR3 bases: TGTGCCAGCAGCCGGTGGGGGGGCGACTATGGCTACACCTTC.

The sample holds one count of this clone. The chain uses TRBV2 and TRBJ2-3; a weak D match, TRBD2 (5 bases). The CDR3 length is 13 residues. V lost 11 bases to trimming and J lost 0 bases, with 12 bases between them. Per the germline V gene, CDR1 is SNHLY and CDR2 is FYNNEI. The CDR3 is CAGSGISTDTQYF. CDR3 sequence (DNA): TGTGCCGGGAGCGGTATTAGCACAGATACGCAGTATTTT.

The V and J genes are TRBV7-2 and TRBJ1-6; 9 positions match TRBD1. This CDR3 spans 17 amino acids. CDR1 and CDR2 (germline): SGHTA, FQGNSA. V was clipped by 1 base and J by 10 bases; unmatched bases: 11. As DNA, the CDR3 is TGTGCCAGCAGCTTAGTTGGGGTACTGGACAGGGGCTCACCCCTCCACTTT. It specifies CASSLVGVLDRGSPLHF.

For the CDR3, the DNA is TGTGCCAGTTCTTCCGGGACAGGGGTTTCCACCGGGGAGCTGTTTTTT. Its translation: CASSSGTGVSTGELFF. The chain joins TRBV27 to TRBJ2-2, with TRBD1 matching over 10 bases. The CDR3 has 16 residues. The germline CDR1 and CDR2 sequences are MNHEY and SMNVEV (reference sequence). Germline trimming cut 9 bases from V and 4 bases from J; bases unmatched to any gene: 11.

This clone came up once. One junction end does not reproduce the germline sequence, and a read error may be involved. The V gene is TRBV20-1, the J gene TRBJ1-1; maybe TRBD1 (5 bases). The CDR3 contains 10 residues. From germline, CDR1 is DFQATT and CDR2 SNEGSKA (reference sequence). The CDR3 protein is CSARAGLAFF. In DNA, the CDR3 is TGCAGTGCCAGAGCAGGGTTGGCTTTCTTT.

This clone was observed a few times. The chain uses TRBV10-2 and TRBJ2-7; 10 positions match TRBD2. The CDR3 runs 17 residues. With 4 bases clipped from V and 2 bases from J, the junction kept 11 bases outside the gene matches. Germline V lookup: CDR1 WSHSY, CDR2 SAAADI. CDR3 coding DNA: TGCGCCAGCAGTGGTTTAGCGGGGGGCCGCTCTACCTACGAGCAGTACTTC. This gives the protein CASSGLAGGRSTYEQYF.

This clone was recorded only once. This rearrangement joins TRBV7-2 to TRBJ2-1; D is uncertain. V was shortened by 5 bases and J by 2 bases, with 7 bases between the two germline ends. The germline CDR1 and CDR2 sequences are SGHTA and FQGNSA. The CDR3 covers 13 residues. CDR3 sequence: CASSRYPYNEQFF. The CDR3 bases are TGTGCCAGCAGCCGCTATCCCTACAATGAGCAGTTCTTC.

The chain links TRBV5-4 to TRBJ1-2, with a possible D match to TRBD1 (5 bases). The germline V gene has CDR1 SGHNT and CDR2 YYREEE (reference sequence). V lost 2 bases and J 6 bases, leaving 23 bases between the germline ends. The CDR3 consists of 17 residues. The DNA for the CDR3 is TGTGCCAGCAGCTTAAAGTACAGGATTTCCAACGGCCATGGCTACACCTTC. Translating it yields CASSLKYRISNGHGYTF.

The chain is built from TRBV18 and TRBJ2-7, with 8 bases aligning to TRBD1. Germline lookup yields CDR1 KGHSH and CDR2 LQKENI. This CDR3 contains 14 residues. V was pared by 4 bases and J by 3 bases, with 5 bases of the junction left unmatched. The CDR3 bases are TGTGCCAGCTCACTAAACAGGGGGTACTACGAGCAGTACTTC. This translates into CASSLNRGYYEQYF.

The rearrangement uses TRBV18 and TRBJ2-7; 8 bases map to TRBD2. J lost 6 bases, V lost 2 bases, and 12 bases had no gene match. CDR1 KGHSH and CDR2 LQKENI come from the germline V gene. The CDR3 extends over 16 amino acids. CDR3 amino acids: CASSPTRRGAFGEQYF. The CDR3 DNA reads TGTGCCAGCTCACCAACGAGGCGGGGGGCATTCGGCGAGCAGTACTTC.